A single sample gave rise to the 28 T cell receptor beta chains below, sequenced in a study of T cells in Graves' hyperthyroidism and ophthalmopathy. RNA transcripts provided the source from which TCR beta CDR3 regions were amplified. Initially, a first-round RT-PCR of the TCR CDR3 employed the HTBI primer set. One entry per CDR3 protein results from TCRdb running MiXCR on the multiplex PCR reads. The sample consists of around 300,000 distinct CDR3 sequences, about 20% of them appearing once. The sample comprised blood. The source is a man aged 25 to 40 with Graves' ophthalmopathy.

This clonotype was detected ten times or more. The chain has TRBV13 and TRBJ2-7, with D possibly TRBD1 on 6 matching bases. Trimming took 5 bases from V and 2 from J, leaving 10 bases between them. The CDR3 is 13 amino acids. From germline, CDR1 is PRHDT and CDR2 FYEKMQ (reference sequence). CDR3 sequence (DNA): TGTGCCAGCAGCCGACGGGACACCTACGAGCAGTACTTC. Protein: CASSRRDTYEQYF.

V usage is TRBV7-2 and J usage is TRBJ2-1, with D uncertain. V lost 3 bases and J 0 bases, leaving 9 bases between the germline ends. This CDR3 has 15 residues. The germline V gene encodes CDR1 SGHTA and CDR2 FQGNSA. For the CDR3, the DNA is TGTGCCAGCAGCTTGGGGATAAGCTCCTACAATGAGCAGTTCTTC. Its protein is CASSLGISSYNEQFF.

This clonotype showed up many times. V usage is TRBV28 and J usage is TRBJ2-7; 9 nucleotides agree with TRBD2. Germline CDR1 is MDHEN and CDR2 is SYDVKM. The junction had 9 bases not matched to a gene; V was cut back by 7 bases and J by 2 bases. The CDR3 contains 15 residues. The CDR3 DNA reads as TGTGCCAGCACCCTAGAGGGACTAGCACCCTACGAGCAGTACTTC. This sequence encodes CASTLEGLAPYEQYF.

In the case of this clonotype: A much larger clone is a single base away; this may be a read error. This chain uses TRBV7-9 with TRBJ2-1; 11 positions agree with TRBD2. The CDR3 sequence is 16 residues long. Germline V CDR1 and CDR2: SEHNR, FQNEAQ (reference sequence). The V and J ends lost 1 base and 3 bases, in that order; junction bases with no gene match: 2. The CDR3 DNA follows: TGTGCCAGCAGCTTAGATAGCGGGAGGGGCTACAATGAGCAGTTCTTC. It specifies CASSLDSGRGYNEQFF.

This clonotype was seen only a few times. This may stem from a read error, because a much larger clone lies one nucleotide away. This chain links TRBV7-9 with TRBJ2-5, with D possibly TRBD2 on 5 matching bases. The germline gives CDR1 SEHNR, CDR2 FQNEAQ (reference sequence). This CDR3 contains 16 residues. DNA for the CDR3: TGTGTCAGCAGCTTAGGAATGAGCTCTCGGGGTGAGACCCAGTACTTC. Translation: CVSSLGMSSRGETQYF.

The CDR3 region has the DNA TGTGCCAGCAGCTGGACTTCTAGCGGGTTGGGCTACGAGCAGTACTTC. It translates to CASSWTSSGLGYEQYF. The rearrangement uses TRBV11-3 and TRBJ2-7; 8 bases fit TRBD2. The V segment lost 4 bases and the J segment 3 bases; nucleotides outside the gene matches: 11. CDR1 is SGHNT and CDR2 is YENEEA in the germline V gene. The CDR3 runs 16 residues.

The chain employs TRBV6-5 and TRBJ2-3; no definite D call. V was trimmed by 2 bases and J by 2 bases, leaving 8 bases between them. The CDR3 runs to 14 residues. CDR1 MNHEY and CDR2 SVGAGI come from the germline V gene. This chain's CDR3 is CASSYTLPTDTQYF. CDR3 coding DNA: TGTGCCAGCAGTTACACGCTCCCCACAGATACGCAGTATTTT.

The chain recombines TRBV7-9 with TRBJ1-1; 12 bases are shared with TRBD1. With 2 bases clipped from V and 3 bases from J, the junction kept 10 bases outside the gene matches. CDR3 length equals 18 residues. Germline values: CDR1 SEHNR, CDR2 FQNEAQ (reference sequence). The CDR3 region is CASSLLGTGGDRDTEAFF. As DNA, the CDR3 is TGTGCCAGCAGCTTACTGGGGACAGGGGGCGATAGGGACACTGAAGCTTTCTTT.

This clonotype was observed at least ten times. J is TRBJ1-1 and V is TRBV7-9, with D possibly TRBD1 on 6 matching bases. V was cut by 0 bases and J by 1 base, with 9 bases left in between. CDR1 and CDR2 (germline): SEHNR, FQNEAQ (reference sequence). CDR3 size: 15 residues. CDR3 DNA: TGTGCCAGCAGCTTAGCGATGACAGGGAACACTGAAGCTTTCTTT. This sequence encodes CASSLAMTGNTEAFF.

In its sample, this clonotype was seen a few times. The gene calls are TRBV11-3 and TRBJ2-1, with 9 bases lining up with TRBD2. This CDR3 is built from 13 residues. Germline CDR1 is SGHNT and CDR2 is YENEEA. J lost 9 bases, V lost 5 bases, and 5 bases had no gene match. CDR3 loop: CASSLLAGAEQFF. The CDR3 DNA reads as TGTGCCAGCAGCCTCTTAGCGGGAGCTGAGCAGTTCTTC.

In its sample, this clonotype was seen a few times. The chain links TRBV28 to TRBJ1-5; D not resolved. V lost 7 bases, J lost 7 bases, and 11 bases lay in between. CDR3 length equals 12 residues. Germline values: CDR1 MDHEN, CDR2 SYDVKM. CDR3: CASTLSGQPQHF. CDR3 bases: TGTGCCAGCACCCTCAGCGGACAGCCCCAGCATTTT.

This clonotype has more than one count but fewer than ten. This chain uses TRBV12-3 or TRBV12-4 with TRBJ1-3, with D uncertain. CDR3 length: 15 amino acids. V was trimmed by 4 bases and J by 1 base, leaving 11 bases between them. This CDR3 is CASSSHGRSGNTIYF. The CDR3 DNA is TGTGCCAGCAGTTCCCATGGTCGGTCTGGAAACACCATATATTTT.

In this sample, this clonotype turned up many times. The chain employs TRBV3-1 and TRBJ2-1; D gene ambiguous. The CDR3 length is 15 residues. The germline gives CDR1 LGHDT, CDR2 YNNKEL (reference sequence). The V end lost 0 bases, the J end lost 7 bases, and 13 bases lay between the germline ends. The CDR3 DNA reads as TGTGCCAGCAGCCAAGAACTGCCACTCGCGAATGAGCAGTTCTTC. Translating gives CASSQELPLANEQFF.

The V call is TRBV20-1, the J call TRBJ2-1, with D perhaps TRBD2 (5 bases). The germline CDR1 and CDR2 sequences are DFQATT and SNEGSKA (reference sequence). This CDR3 has 11 residues. V dropped 3 bases and J dropped 7 bases, with 7 bases sitting between them. CDR3: CSASPGNEQFF. The CDR3 DNA follows: TGCAGTGCTAGTCCGGGGAATGAGCAGTTCTTC.

This clonotype showed up just a few times. This chain links TRBV4-2 with TRBJ1-3, with D unresolved. The CDR3 runs to 14 residues. V was clipped by 2 bases and J by 8 bases, with 13 bases between them. Germline CDR1 reads LGHNA; CDR2 reads YNFKEQ. The CDR3 is CASSQTEERDTIYF. The CDR3 nucleotides are TGTGCCAGCAGCCAAACAGAAGAGAGGGACACCATATATTTT.

This clonotype was seen only a few times. J is TRBJ2-7 and V is TRBV5-4; 14 bases match TRBD2. CDR3 length: 16 residues. CDR1 is SGHNT and CDR2 is YYREEE in the germline V gene (reference sequence). Trimming at V came to 4 bases and at J to 3 bases, leaving 6 bases not matched to a gene. CDR3 protein: CASSLGGTSGGYEQYF. The CDR3 DNA reads TGTGCCAGCAGCCTGGGGGGGACTAGCGGGGGCTACGAGCAGTACTTC.

This clonotype was detected ten times or more. The DNA of the CDR3 is TGTGCCAGCAGCCTAAGACTAGCGGGCCTCACAGATACGCAGTATTTT. Protein sequence: CASSLRLAGLTDTQYF. The chain links TRBV11-2 to TRBJ2-3; 10 bases line up with TRBD2. V was clipped by 5 bases and J by 2 bases; unmatched bases: 7. The CDR3 sequence is 16 residues long. Looked up from germline, CDR1 is SGHAT and CDR2 is FQNNGV.

This chain uses TRBV12-3 or TRBV12-4 with TRBJ2-2, with 10 bases that match TRBD2. Unmatched junction bases numbered 6, after V lost 2 bases and J lost 6 bases. The length of the CDR3 is 16 residues. The CDR3 region has the DNA TGTGCCAGCAGTTTACTCCCTAGCGGGAGTGCCGGGGAGCTGTTTTTT. Its translation: CASSLLPSGSAGELFF.

This clonotype has a count of ten or more. The chain employs TRBV28 and TRBJ2-1; D is possibly TRBD1 (5 bases). V lost 5 bases and J 13 bases, leaving 15 bases between the germline ends. CDR3 length equals 12 residues. The germline V gene has CDR1 MDHEN and CDR2 SYDVKM. The CDR3 region has the DNA TGTGCCAGCAGTACCTCAGGGTTGATCCAGTTCTTC. Its translation is CASSTSGLIQFF. Full variable domain (missing parts from reference TRBV28 and TRBJ2-1): DVKVTQSSRYLVKRTGEKVFLECVQDMDHENMFWYRQDPGLGLRLIYFSYDVKMKEKGDIPEGYSVSREKKERFSLILESASTNQTSMYLCASSTSGLIQFFGPGTRLTVL.

This clonotype was recorded many times. The chain joins TRBV11-3 to TRBJ1-1, with TRBD1 as a possible D gene (6 bases). Germline V gene lookup returns CDR1 SGHNT and CDR2 YENEEA. The CDR3 is 16 amino acids. V was trimmed by 5 bases and J by 3 bases, leaving 19 bases between them. The CDR3 DNA follows: TGTGCCAGCAGCCACCGGGCGGGGGGCGTCGACACTGAAGCTTTCTTT. Its protein product is CASSHRAGGVDTEAFF.

In this sample, this clonotype turned up many times. In DNA form, the CDR3 reads TGTGCCAGCAGCATACACATTTGGGAGCTGTTTTTT. This codes for CASSIHIWELFF. The chain uses TRBV11-3 and TRBJ2-2, with no clear D. The V and J ends lost 5 bases and 9 bases respectively, with 10 bases between them. The CDR3 spans 12 residues. Germline CDR1 and CDR2: SGHNT and YENEEA.

The rearrangement joins TRBV30 to TRBJ1-1, with a possible D match to TRBD1 (5 bases). With 3 bases removed from V and 3 bases from J, the gap between germline ends came to 11 bases. The V gene's germline CDR1 is GTSNPN and CDR2 SVGIG (reference sequence). CDR3 length equals 13 residues. The CDR3 DNA follows: TGTGCCTGGAGGGGGACCCTGGACACTGAAGCTTTCTTT. Protein product: CAWRGTLDTEAFF. The complete variable domain, with remaining parts taken from reference TRBV30 and TRBJ1-1, reads SQTIHQWPATLVQPVGSPLSLECTVEGTSNPNLYWYRQAAGRGLQLLFYSVGIGQISSEVPQNLSASRPQDRQFILSSKKLLLSDSGFYLCAWRGTLDTEAFFGQGTRLTVV.

V and J are TRBV20-1 and TRBJ2-7; the match to TRBD1 covers 9 bases. This CDR3 region has 17 residues. The germline V gene has CDR1 DFQATT and CDR2 SNEGSKA (reference sequence). With V trimmed by 0 bases and J by 2 bases, 11 bases remained unmatched. CDR3 protein: CSARDPSSGTGTYEQYF. DNA for the CDR3: TGCAGTGCTAGAGATCCGTCGTCAGGGACAGGGACCTACGAGCAGTACTTC.

Comment on this clonotype: The junction shows a germline mismatch at one end, possibly a read error. J is TRBJ1-6 and V is TRBV11-2; possibly TRBD1 for D (6 bases). The CDR3 is 16 amino acids. Germline lookup yields CDR1 SGHAT and CDR2 FQNNGV. The chain's CDR3 is CASSLDLLGGNSPPHF. The CDR3 DNA reads as TGTGCCAGCAGCTTAGATCTATTAGGGGGTAATTCACCCCCCCACTTT.

This clonotype was observed at least ten times. The genes are TRBV18 and TRBJ1-1, with D tentatively TRBD1 (5 bases). V lost 3 bases, J lost 1 base, and 12 bases lay in between. The CDR3 is 15 residues long. The germline gives CDR1 KGHSH, CDR2 LQKENI. The CDR3 region has the DNA TGTGCCAGCTCACCTACCCCTGGGGGGAACACTGAAGCTTTCTTT. It codes for CASSPTPGGNTEAFF.

The rearrangement links TRBV9 to TRBJ2-1; D is uncertain. The V and J ends lost 3 bases and 5 bases respectively, with 9 bases between them. The CDR3 is 13 amino acids. From germline, CDR1 is SGDLS and CDR2 YYNGEE. Here the CDR3 DNA reads TGTGCCAGCAGCGCCACACTACACAATGAGCAGTTCTTC. Protein: CASSATLHNEQFF.

This clonotype has more than one count but fewer than ten. V and J are TRBV7-9 and TRBJ2-1; TRBD2 matches at 13 bases. This CDR3 is 18 amino acids long. The germline V gene has CDR1 SEHNR and CDR2 FQNEAQ (reference sequence). The V and J ends lost 3 bases and 2 bases, in that order; junction bases with no gene match: 7. The CDR3 bases are TGTGCCAGCAGCTTCGATGGGACTAGCGGGACGACCTACAATGAGCAGTTCTTC. This translates into CASSFDGTSGTTYNEQFF.

This sequence joins TRBV5-1 and TRBJ2-4; 8 positions match TRBD2. Germline V gives CDR1 SGHRS, CDR2 YFSETQ. Trimming at V came to 1 base and at J to 8 bases, leaving 11 bases not matched to a gene. The CDR3 sequence is 16 residues long. CDR3 sequence: CASSLSTGGPRDIQYF. Here the CDR3 DNA reads TGCGCCAGCAGCTTGTCGACGGGAGGGCCGAGGGACATTCAGTACTTC.